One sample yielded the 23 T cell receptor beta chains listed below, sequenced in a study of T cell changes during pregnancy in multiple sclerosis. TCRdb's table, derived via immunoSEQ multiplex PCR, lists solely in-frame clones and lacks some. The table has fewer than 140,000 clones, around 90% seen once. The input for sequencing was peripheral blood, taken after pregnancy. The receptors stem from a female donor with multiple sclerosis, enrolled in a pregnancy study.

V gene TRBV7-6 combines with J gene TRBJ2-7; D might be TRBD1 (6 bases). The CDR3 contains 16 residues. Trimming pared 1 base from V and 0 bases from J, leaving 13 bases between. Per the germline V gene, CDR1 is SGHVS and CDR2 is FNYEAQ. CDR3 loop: CASSLGGRGSSYEQYF. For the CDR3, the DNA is TGTGCCAGCAGCTTAGGGGGTAGGGGGAGCTCCTACGAGCAGTACTTC.

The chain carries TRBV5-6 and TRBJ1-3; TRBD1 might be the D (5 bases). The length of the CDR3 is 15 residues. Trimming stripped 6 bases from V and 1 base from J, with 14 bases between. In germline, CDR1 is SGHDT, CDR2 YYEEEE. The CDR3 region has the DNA TGTGCCAGCATCGGCGCGGGGGGGTCTGGAAACACCATATATTTT. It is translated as CASIGAGGSGNTIYF.

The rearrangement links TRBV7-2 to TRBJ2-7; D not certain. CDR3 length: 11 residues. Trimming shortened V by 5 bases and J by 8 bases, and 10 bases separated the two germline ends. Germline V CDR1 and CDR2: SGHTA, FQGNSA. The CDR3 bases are TGTGCCAGCAGCAACCGAGATCAGCAGTACTTC. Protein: CASSNRDQQYF.

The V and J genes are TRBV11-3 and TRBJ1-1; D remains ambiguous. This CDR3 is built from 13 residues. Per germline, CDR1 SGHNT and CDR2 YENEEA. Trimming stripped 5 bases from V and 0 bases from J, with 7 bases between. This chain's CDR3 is CASSASMNTEAFF. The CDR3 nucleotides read TGTGCCAGCAGCGCCTCTATGAACACTGAAGCTTTCTTT. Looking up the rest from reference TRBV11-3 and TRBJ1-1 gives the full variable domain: EAGVVQSPRYKIIEKKQPVAFWCNPISGHNTLYWYLQNLGQGPELLIRYENEEAVDDSQLPKDRFSAERLKGVDSTLKIQPAELGDSAVYLCASSASMNTEAFFGQGTRLTVV.

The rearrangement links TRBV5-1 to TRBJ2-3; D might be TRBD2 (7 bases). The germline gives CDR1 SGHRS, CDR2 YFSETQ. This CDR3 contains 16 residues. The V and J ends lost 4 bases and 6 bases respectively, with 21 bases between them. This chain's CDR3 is CASSPTGGPPIDTQYF. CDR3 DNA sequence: TGCGCCAGCAGCCCCACGGGGGGCCCCCCCATTGATACGCAGTATTTT. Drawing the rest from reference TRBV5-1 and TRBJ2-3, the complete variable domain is KAGVTQTPRYLIKTRGQQVTLSCSPISGHRSVSWYQQTPGQGLQFLFEYFSETQRNKGNFPGRFSGRQFSNSRSEMNVSTLELGDSALYLCASSPTGGPPIDTQYFGPGTRLTVL.

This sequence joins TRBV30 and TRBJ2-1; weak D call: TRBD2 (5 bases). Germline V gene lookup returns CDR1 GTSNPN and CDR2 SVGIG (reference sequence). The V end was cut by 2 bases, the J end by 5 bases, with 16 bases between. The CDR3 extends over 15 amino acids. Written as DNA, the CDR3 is TGTGCCTGGAGTTTAGGACTCAACACCAACAATGAGCAGTTCTTC. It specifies CAWSLGLNTNNEQFF.

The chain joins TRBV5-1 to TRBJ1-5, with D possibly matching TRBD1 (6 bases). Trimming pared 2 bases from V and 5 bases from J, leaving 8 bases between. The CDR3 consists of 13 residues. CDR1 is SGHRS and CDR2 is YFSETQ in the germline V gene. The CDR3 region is CASSLQGDQPQHF. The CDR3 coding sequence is TGCGCCAGCAGCTTACAGGGAGATCAGCCCCAGCATTTT.

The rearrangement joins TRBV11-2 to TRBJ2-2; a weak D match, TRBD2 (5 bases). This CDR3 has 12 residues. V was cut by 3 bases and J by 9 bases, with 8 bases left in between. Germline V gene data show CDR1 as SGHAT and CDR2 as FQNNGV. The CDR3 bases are TGTGCCAGCAGCTTTGCGGGCCGGGAGCTGTTTTTT. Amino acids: CASSFAGRELFF. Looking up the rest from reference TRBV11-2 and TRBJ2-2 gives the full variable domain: EAGVAQSPRYKIIEKRQSVAFWCNPISGHATLYWYQQILGQGPKLLIQFQNNGVVDDSQLPKDRFSAERLKGVDSTLKIQPAKLEDSAVYLCASSFAGRELFFGEGSRLTVL.

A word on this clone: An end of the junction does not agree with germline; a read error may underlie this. The CDR3 loop reads CASRLAGTGRAPLHF. CDR3 DNA sequence: TGTGCCAGCAGATTAGCCGGGACAGGGCGGGCACCCCTCCACTTT. This chain connects TRBV7-2 to TRBJ1-6, with TRBD1 identical over 9 bases. Germline V gene sequence: CDR1 SGHTA, CDR2 FQGNSA. This CDR3 is 15 amino acids long.

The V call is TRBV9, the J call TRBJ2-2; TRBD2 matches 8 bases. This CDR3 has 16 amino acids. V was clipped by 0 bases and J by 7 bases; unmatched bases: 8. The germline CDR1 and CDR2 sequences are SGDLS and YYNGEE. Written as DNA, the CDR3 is TGTGCCAGCAGCGTAGTAAGCGGGGGTGGTGTCGGGGAGCTGTTTTTT. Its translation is CASSVVSGGGVGELFF.

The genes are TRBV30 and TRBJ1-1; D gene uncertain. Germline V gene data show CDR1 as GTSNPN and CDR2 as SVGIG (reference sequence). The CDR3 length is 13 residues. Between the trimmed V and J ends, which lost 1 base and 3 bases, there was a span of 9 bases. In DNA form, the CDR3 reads TGTGCCTGGAGTGGGTGGAGGGACACTGAAGCTTTCTTT. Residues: CAWSGWRDTEAFF.

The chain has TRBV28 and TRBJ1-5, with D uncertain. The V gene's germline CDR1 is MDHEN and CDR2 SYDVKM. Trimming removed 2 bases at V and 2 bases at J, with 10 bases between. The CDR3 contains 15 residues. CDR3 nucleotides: TGTGCCAGCAGTTTAATCTTCACAGGCAATCAGCCCCAGCATTTT. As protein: CASSLIFTGNQPQHF. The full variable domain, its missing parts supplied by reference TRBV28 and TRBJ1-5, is DVKVTQSSRYLVKRTGEKVFLECVQDMDHENMFWYRQDPGLGLRLIYFSYDVKMKEKGDIPEGYSVSREKKERFSLILESASTNQTSMYLCASSLIFTGNQPQHFGDGTRLSIL.

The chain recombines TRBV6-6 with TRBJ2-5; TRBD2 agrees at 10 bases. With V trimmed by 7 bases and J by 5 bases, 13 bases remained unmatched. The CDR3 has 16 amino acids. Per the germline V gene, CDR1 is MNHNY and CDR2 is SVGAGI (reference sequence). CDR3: CASKPEREGLQETQYF. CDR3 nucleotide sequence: TGTGCCAGCAAGCCTGAGCGGGAGGGCCTGCAGGAGACCCAGTACTTC.

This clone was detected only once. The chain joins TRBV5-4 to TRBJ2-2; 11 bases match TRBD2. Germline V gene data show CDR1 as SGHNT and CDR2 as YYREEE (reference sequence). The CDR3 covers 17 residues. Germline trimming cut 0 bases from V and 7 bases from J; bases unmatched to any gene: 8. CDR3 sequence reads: CASSLGLAGGPVGELFF. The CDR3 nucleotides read TGTGCCAGCAGCTTGGGATTAGCGGGAGGGCCGGTCGGGGAGCTGTTTTTT.

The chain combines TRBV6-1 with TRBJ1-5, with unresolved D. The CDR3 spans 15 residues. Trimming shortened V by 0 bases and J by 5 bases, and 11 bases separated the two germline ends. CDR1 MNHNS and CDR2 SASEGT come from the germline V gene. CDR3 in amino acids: CASSEASGKDQPQHF. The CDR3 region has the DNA TGTGCCAGCAGTGAAGCATCGGGGAAGGATCAGCCCCAGCATTTT.

CDR3 DNA sequence: TGTGCCAGCAGCTTAGGTGGGACTTCCTACGAGCAGTACTTC. It specifies CASSLGGTSYEQYF. The genes are TRBV7-3 and TRBJ2-7; weak D call: TRBD2 (6 bases). Trimming removed 2 bases from V and 1 base from J, with 9 bases in between. The CDR3 loop spans 14 amino acids. Germline CDR1 reads SGHTA; CDR2 reads FQGTGA.

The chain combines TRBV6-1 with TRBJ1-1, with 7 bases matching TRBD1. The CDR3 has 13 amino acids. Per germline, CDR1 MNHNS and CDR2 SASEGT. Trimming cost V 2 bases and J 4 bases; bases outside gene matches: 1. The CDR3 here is CASSENRGTEAFF. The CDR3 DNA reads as TGTGCCAGCAGTGAAAACAGGGGCACTGAAGCTTTCTTT.

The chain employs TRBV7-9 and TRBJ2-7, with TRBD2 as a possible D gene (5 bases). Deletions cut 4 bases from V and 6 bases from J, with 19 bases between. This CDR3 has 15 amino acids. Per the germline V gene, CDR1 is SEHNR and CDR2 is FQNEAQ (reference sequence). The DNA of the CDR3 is TGTGCCAGCAGCTCCACACGGGGTCCTAACAGCGAGCAGTACTTC. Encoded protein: CASSSTRGPNSEQYF.

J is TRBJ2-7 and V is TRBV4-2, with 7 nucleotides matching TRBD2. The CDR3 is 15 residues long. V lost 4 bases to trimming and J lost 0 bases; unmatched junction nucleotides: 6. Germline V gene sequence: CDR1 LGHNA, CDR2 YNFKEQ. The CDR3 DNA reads TGTGCCAGCAGCCCTACACGGACTAGCTCCTACGAGCAGTACTTC. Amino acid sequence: CASSPTRTSSYEQYF.

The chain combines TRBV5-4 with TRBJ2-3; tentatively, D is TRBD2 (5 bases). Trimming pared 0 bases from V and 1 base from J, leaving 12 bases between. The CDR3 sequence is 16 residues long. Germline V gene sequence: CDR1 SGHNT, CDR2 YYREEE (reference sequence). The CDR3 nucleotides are TGTGCCAGCAGCTTGGTCCGTCCTAGCCGCACAGATACGCAGTATTTT. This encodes CASSLVRPSRTDTQYF.

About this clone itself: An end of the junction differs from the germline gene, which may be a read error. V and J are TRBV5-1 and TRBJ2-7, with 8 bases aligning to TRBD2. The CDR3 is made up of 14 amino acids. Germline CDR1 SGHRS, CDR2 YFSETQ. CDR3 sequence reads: CASSLSGSSHEQYF. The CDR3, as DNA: TGCGCCAGCAGCTTGAGCGGGAGCTCCCACGAGCAGTACTTC. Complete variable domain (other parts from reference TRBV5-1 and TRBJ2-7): KAGVTQTPRYLIKTRGQQVTLSCSPISGHRSVSWYQQTPGQGLQFLFEYFSETQRNKGNFPGRFSGRQFSNSRSEMNVSTLELGDSALYLCASSLSGSSHEQYFGPGTRLTVT.

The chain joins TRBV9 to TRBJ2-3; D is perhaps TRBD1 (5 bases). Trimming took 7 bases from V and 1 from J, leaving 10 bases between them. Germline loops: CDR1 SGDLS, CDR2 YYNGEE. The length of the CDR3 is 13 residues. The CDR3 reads CASSLGGTDTQYF. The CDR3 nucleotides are TGTGCCAGCTCTTTAGGGGGCACAGATACGCAGTATTTT. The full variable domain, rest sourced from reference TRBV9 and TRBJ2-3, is DSGVTQTPKHLITATGQRVTLRCSPRSGDLSVYWYQQSLDQGLQFLIQYYNGEERAKGNILERFSAQQFPDLHSELNLSSLELGDSALYFCASSLGGTDTQYFGPGTRLTVL.

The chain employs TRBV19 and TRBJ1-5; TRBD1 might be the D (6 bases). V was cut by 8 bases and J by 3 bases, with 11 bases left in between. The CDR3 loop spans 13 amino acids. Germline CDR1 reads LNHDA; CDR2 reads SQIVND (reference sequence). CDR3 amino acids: CASSSGVNQPQHF. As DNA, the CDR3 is TGTGCCAGTTCTTCAGGGGTCAATCAGCCCCAGCATTTT.